Sequencing of this T cell receptor (beta chain) was carried out in a study of Graves' ophthalmopathy and Graves' hyperthyroidism. The table lists this clonotype with a few counts. This CDR3 region has 16 residues. With 8 bases removed from V and 2 bases from J, the gap between germline ends came to 16 bases. Germline V gene lookup returns CDR1 PRHDT and CDR2 FYEKMQ (reference sequence). As the template, RNA transcripts were used to amplify TCR beta CDR3 regions. Amplification began with first-round RT-PCR using HTBI primers, then second-round multiplex PCR was performed. From the multiplex PCR reads, TCRdb called clonotypes with MiXCR, one entry per CDR3 protein. In the table there are almost 750,000 distinct CDR3 sequences, 40% of which are singletons.

This clonotype was sampled from an adult man with Graves' ophthalmopathy. Sequenced sample: peripheral blood. The chain couples TRBV13 to TRBJ2-6; a possible D gene is TRBD1 (6 bases). The DNA of the CDR3 is TGTGCCAGCTCACTTCAGGGGCGTGCTGGGGCCAACGTCCTGACTTTC. Translated: CASSLQGRAGANVLTF.